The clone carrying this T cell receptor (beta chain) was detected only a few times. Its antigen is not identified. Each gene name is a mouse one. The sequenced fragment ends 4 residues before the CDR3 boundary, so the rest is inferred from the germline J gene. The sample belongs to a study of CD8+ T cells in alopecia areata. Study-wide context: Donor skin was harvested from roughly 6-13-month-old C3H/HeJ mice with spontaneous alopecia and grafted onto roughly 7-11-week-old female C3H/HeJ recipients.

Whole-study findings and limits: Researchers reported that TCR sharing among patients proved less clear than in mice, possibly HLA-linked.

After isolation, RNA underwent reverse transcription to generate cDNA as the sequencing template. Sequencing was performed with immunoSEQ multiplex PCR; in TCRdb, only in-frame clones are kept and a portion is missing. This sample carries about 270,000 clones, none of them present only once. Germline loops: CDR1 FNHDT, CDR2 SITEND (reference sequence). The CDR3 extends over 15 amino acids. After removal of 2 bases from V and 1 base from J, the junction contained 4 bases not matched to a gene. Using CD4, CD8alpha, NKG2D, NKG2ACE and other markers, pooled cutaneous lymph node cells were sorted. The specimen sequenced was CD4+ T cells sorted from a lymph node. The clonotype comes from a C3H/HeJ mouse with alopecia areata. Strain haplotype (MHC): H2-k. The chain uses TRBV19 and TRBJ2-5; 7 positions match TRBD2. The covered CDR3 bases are TGTGCCAGCAGTATCGGGACTGTTTACCAAGAC. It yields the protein CASSIGTVYQD. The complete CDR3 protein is CASSIGTVYQDTQYF.